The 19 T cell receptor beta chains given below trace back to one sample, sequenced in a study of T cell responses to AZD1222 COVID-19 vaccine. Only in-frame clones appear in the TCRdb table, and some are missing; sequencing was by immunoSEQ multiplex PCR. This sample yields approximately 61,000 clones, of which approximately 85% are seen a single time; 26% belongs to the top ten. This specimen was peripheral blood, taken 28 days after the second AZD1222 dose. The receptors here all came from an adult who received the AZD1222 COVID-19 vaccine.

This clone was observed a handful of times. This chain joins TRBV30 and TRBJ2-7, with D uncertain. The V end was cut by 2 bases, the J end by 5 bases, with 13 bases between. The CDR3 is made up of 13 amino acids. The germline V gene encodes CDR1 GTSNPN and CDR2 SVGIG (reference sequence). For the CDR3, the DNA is TGTGCCTGGAGTCTCCCCGGCCTAAACGAGCAGTACTTC. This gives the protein CAWSLPGLNEQYF. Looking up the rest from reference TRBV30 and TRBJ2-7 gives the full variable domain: SQTIHQWPATLVQPVGSPLSLECTVEGTSNPNLYWYRQAAGRGLQLLFYSVGIGQISSEVPQNLSASRPQDRQFILSSKKLLLSDSGFYLCAWSLPGLNEQYFGPGTRLTVT.

The DNA for the CDR3 is TGTGCCAGCAGCACAGGGACAGGCACTGAAGCTTTCTTT. Its translation: CASSTGTGTEAFF. The chain recombines TRBV7-9 with TRBJ1-1, with 8 bases matching TRBD1. From germline, CDR1 is SEHNR and CDR2 FQNEAQ (reference sequence). The J segment lost 4 bases and the V segment lost 5 bases, leaving 3 bases of the junction unmatched. This CDR3 region has 13 residues.

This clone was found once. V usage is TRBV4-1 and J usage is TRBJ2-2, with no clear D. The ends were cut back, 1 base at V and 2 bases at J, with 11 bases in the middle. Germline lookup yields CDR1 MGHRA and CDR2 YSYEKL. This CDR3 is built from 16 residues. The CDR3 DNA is TGCGCCAGCAGCCAAGGAAATAGCATAAACACCGGGGAGCTGTTTTTT. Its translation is CASSQGNSINTGELFF.

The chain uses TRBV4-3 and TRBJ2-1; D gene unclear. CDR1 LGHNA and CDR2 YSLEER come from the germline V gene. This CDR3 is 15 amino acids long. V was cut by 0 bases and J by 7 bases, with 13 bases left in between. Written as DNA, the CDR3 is TGCGCCAGCAGCCAAGAGCAAACCTGGAGAAATGAGCAGTTCTTC. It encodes CASSQEQTWRNEQFF.

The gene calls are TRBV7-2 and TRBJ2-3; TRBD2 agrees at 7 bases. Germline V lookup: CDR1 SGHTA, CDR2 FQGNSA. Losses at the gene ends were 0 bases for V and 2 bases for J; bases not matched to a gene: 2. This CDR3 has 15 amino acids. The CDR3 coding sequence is TGTGCCAGCAGCTTAGCGGGAGGGAACACAGATACGCAGTATTTT. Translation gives CASSLAGGNTDTQYF. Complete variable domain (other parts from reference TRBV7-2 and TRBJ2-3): GAGVSQSPSNKVTEKGKDVELRCDPISGHTALYWYRQSLGQGLEFLIYFQGNSAPDKSGLPSDRFSAERTGGSVSTLTIQRTQQEDSAVYLCASSLAGGNTDTQYFGPGTRLTVL.

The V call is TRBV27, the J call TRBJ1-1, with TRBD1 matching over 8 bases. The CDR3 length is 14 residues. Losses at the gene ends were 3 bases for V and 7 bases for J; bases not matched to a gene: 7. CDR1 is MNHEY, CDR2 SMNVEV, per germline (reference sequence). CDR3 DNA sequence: TGTGCCAGCAGTTTCAGTCAGGGGGCAGTTGAAGCTTTCTTT. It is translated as CASSFSQGAVEAFF.

CDR3 DNA: TGTGCCAGCAGCTTAGTCAGGAGCGGTGGCTACACCTTC. It translates to CASSLVRSGGYTF. The V call is TRBV7-8, the J call TRBJ1-2; D not certain. The CDR3 covers 13 residues. With 1 base removed from V and 7 bases from J, the gap between germline ends came to 10 bases. Germline assignment: CDR1 SGHVS and CDR2 FQNEAQ. Full variable domain (outside the CDR3, taken from reference TRBV7-8 and TRBJ1-2): GAGVSQSPRYKVAKRGQDVALRCDPISGHVSLFWYQQALGQGPEFLTYFQNEAQLDKSGLPSDRFFAERPEGSVSTLKIQRTQQEDSAVYLCASSLVRSGGYTFGSGTRLTVV.

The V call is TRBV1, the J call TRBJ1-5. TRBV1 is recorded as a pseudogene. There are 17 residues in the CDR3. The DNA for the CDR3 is TGCACCAGCAGCCAAGATCCCGGTAGTAATAGCAATCAGCCCCAGCATTTT. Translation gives CTSSQDPGSNSNQPQHF.

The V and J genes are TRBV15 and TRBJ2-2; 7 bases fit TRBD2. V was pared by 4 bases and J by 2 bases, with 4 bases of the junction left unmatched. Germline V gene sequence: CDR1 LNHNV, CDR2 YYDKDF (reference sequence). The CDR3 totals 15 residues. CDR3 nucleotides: TGTGCCACCAGCATTCAAGCGGGAAACACCGGGGAGCTGTTTTTT. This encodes CATSIQAGNTGELFF.

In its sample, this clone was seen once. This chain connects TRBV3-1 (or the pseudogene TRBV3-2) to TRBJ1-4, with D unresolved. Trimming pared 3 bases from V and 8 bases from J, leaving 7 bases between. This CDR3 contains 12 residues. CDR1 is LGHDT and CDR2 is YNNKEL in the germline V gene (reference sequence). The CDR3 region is CASSQSKEKLFF. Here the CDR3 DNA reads TGTGCCAGCAGCCAGTCAAAAGAAAAACTGTTTTTT.

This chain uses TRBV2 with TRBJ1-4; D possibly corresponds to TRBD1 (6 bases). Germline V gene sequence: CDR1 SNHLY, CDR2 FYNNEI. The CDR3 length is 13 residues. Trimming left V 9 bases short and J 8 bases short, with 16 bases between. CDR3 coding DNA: TGTGCCAGGAGAAAGGGGGATGGGGAAAAACTGTTTTTT. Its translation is CARRKGDGEKLFF.

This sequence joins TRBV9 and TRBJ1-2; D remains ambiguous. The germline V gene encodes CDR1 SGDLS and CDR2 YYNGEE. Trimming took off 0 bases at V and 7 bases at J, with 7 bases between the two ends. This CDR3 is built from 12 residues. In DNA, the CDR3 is TGTGCCAGCAGCGTAGATGGTAGTGGCTACACCTTC. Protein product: CASSVDGSGYTF.

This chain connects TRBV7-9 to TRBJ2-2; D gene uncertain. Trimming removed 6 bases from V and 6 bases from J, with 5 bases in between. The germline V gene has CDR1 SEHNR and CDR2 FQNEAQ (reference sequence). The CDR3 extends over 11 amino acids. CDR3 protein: CASSPAGELFF. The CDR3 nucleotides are TGTGCCAGCAGTCCGGCCGGGGAGCTGTTTTTT.

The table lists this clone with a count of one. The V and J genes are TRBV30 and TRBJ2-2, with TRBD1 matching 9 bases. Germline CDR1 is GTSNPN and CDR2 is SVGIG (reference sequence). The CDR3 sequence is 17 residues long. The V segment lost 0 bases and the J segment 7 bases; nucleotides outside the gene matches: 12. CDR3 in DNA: TGTGCCTGGAGTGTTCGTGCCGGGACAGGGCAGGTCGGGGAGCTGTTTTTT. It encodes CAWSVRAGTGQVGELFF.

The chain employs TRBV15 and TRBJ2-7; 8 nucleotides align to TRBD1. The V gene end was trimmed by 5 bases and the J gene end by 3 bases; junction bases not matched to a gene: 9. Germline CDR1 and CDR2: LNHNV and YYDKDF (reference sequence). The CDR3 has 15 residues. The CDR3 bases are TGTGCCACCAGCTCCCCCGGAGGACAGGGCTACGAGCAGTACTTC. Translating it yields CATSSPGGQGYEQYF.

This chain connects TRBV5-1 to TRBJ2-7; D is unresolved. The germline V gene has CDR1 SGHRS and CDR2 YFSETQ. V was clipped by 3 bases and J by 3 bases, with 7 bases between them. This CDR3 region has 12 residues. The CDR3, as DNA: TGCGCCAGCAGCTCGGACCGCTACGAGCAGTACTTC. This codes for CASSSDRYEQYF.

The CDR3 is CASSLAQGHNEQFF. In nucleotides, the CDR3 is TGTGCCAGCAGCTTAGCCCAGGGCCACAATGAGCAGTTCTTC. V gene TRBV7-9 combines with J gene TRBJ2-1; TRBD1 is a possible D gene (5 bases). Germline V CDR1 and CDR2: SEHNR, FQNEAQ (reference sequence). This CDR3 spans 14 amino acids. V was trimmed by 0 bases and J by 5 bases, leaving 8 bases between them.

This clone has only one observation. CDR3 loop: CASSFTGTGAGNTIYF. CDR3 DNA: TGTGCCAGCAGTTTCACCGGGACAGGGGCTGGAAACACCATATATTTT. The chain employs TRBV6-5 and TRBJ1-3; 10 bases are shared with TRBD1. This CDR3 region has 16 residues. V shed 4 bases and J 2 bases; nucleotides not matched to a gene: 5. Germline V gene lookup returns CDR1 MNHEY and CDR2 SVGAGI.

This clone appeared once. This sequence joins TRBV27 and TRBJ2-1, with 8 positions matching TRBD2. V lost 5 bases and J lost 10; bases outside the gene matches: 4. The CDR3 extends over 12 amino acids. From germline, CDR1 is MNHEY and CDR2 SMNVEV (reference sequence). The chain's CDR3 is CASSLLAGEQFF. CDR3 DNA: TGTGCCAGCAGTCTATTAGCGGGAGAGCAGTTCTTC.